This is a list of T cell receptor beta chains from one sample in a study of shared clonotypes between healthy human individuals. TCRdb's table, derived via immunoSEQ multiplex PCR, lists solely in-frame clones and lacks some. The top ten hold around 0.6% of the sample, which has fewer than 1.4 million clones, about 80% seen once. The sample comprised memory CD4+ T cells from PBMCs. The receptors were gathered from a man aged 18 to 29 in good health. Some clones in this sample may be carry-over from other donors' samples. Both conserved end residues are part of each CDR3. A D gene is named only where the DNA matches it firmly. Only part of the rows carry a size: once, few, many, or a class if the clone is expanded.

.	.	TRBV18	TRBJ2-2	TGTGCCAGCTCACCACCGCGGGGACTGTCGAACACCGGGGAGCTGTTTTTT	CASSPPRGLSNTGELFF
TRBD1	.	TRBV5-1	TRBJ2-3	TGCGCCAGCAGCTTGTCGGGACAGGGGTACGATACGCAGTATTTT	CASSLSGQGYDTQYF
.	.	TRBV2	TRBJ1-2	TGTGCCAGCAGTGAAAGGGGGGAGCGAGGCTACACCTTC	CASSERGERGYTF
.	.	TRBV29-1	TRBJ2-3	TGCAGCTCTTCTCAAGGCACAGATACGCAGTATTTT	CSSSQGTDTQYF
TRBD1	.	TRBV5-6	TRBJ1-2	TGTGCCAGCAGGGAACAGGGGATAGCTAACTATGGCTACACCTTC	CASREQGIANYGYTF
.	once	TRBV7-2	TRBJ1-2	TGTGCCAGCAGCCAGACTGCCAACTATGGCTACACCTTC	CASSQTANYGYTF
TRBD2	.	TRBV7-7	TRBJ2-7	TGTGCCAGCAGCATCGGGACTAGCTACGAGCAGTACTTC	CASSIGTSYEQYF
.	.	TRBV5-4	TRBJ2-7	TGTGCCAGCAGCTTGGACAGATCTAGCCCCGGCGAGCAGTACTTC	CASSLDRSSPGEQYF
.	.	TRBV5-1	TRBJ2-1	TGCGCCAGCAGCTTGGGGCAGGGGACGGACAATGAGCAGTTCTTC	CASSLGQGTDNEQFF
TRBD1	.	TRBV29-1	TRBJ2-6	TGCAGCGTACGCGGACAGGGCAACAACGTCCTGACTTTC	CSVRGQGNNVLTF
TRBD1	.	TRBV2	TRBJ1-3	TGTGCCAGCAGTCCGGGACAGAGCTCTGGAAACACCATATATTTT	CASSPGQSSGNTIYF
TRBD2	.	TRBV11-1	TRBJ2-7	TGTGCCAGCAGCGACCAACTAGCGGGAGGCTCCTACGAGCAGTACTTC	CASSDQLAGGSYEQYF
.	.	TRBV29-1	TRBJ2-5	TGCAGCGTTGGGCTAGAAACCCAGTACTTC	CSVGLETQYF
.	once	TRBV6-5	TRBJ2-5	TGTGCCAGCAGTTACTCTGGGCCACGGGAGACCCAGTACTTC	CASSYSGPRETQYF
.	few	TRBV25-1	TRBJ2-5	TGTGCCAGCAGCGTGCCCAGGGGGGTTGCAGAGACCCAGTACTTC	CASSVPRGVAETQYF
.	.	TRBV5-1	TRBJ2-6	TGCGCCAGCAGCATTGACGGGCCTGGGGCCAACGTCCTGACTTTC	CASSIDGPGANVLTF
.	.	TRBV10-3	TRBJ1-4	TGTGCCATCACCAGGGAACTTAATGAAAAACTGTTTTTT	CAITRELNEKLFF
.	.	TRBV6-1	TRBJ1-5	TGTGCCAGCAGTGAAACGGCAGCGGGCTCGGGGCCCCAGCATTTT	CASSETAAGSGPQHF
.	.	TRBV5-5	TRBJ2-7	TGTGCCAGCCTTCGGGGCTACGAGCAGTACTTC	CASLRGYEQYF
.	.	TRBV27	TRBJ2-7	TGTGCCAGCAGACAAAATAGCGGTTACTACGAGCAGTACTTC	CASRQNSGYYEQYF
.	once	TRBV7-9	TRBJ1-1	TGTGCCAGCAGCCTGGGGCTAGGGATGAACACTGAAGCTTTCTTT	CASSLGLGMNTEAFF
.	.	TRBV5-1	TRBJ2-6	TGCGCCAGCAGCTTGGTAAGCTCTGGGGCCAACGTCCTGACTTTC	CASSLVSSGANVLTF
.	.	TRBV4-1	TRBJ2-3	TGCGCCAGCAGCCTTCGGACAGGCACAGATACGCAGTATTTT	CASSLRTGTDTQYF
.	once	TRBV19	TRBJ1-5	TGTGCCAGTAGTCCTTCCCAGGGGAATAGCAATCAGCCCCAGCATTTT	CASSPSQGNSNQPQHF
TRBD2	.	TRBV19	TRBJ2-2	TGTGCCAGTAGTAGAGCGGGAGGGAACACCGGGGAGCTGTTTTTT	CASSRAGGNTGELFF
TRBD1	.	TRBV7-3	TRBJ2-5	TGTGCCAGCGCCAGGGACAGGCAAGAGACCCAGTACTTC	CASARDRQETQYF
.	.	TRBV18	TRBJ1-2	TGTGCCAGCTCACCTACCCGGGACTCAGAGTATGGCTACACCTTC	CASSPTRDSEYGYTF
TRBD2	.	TRBV27	TRBJ2-2	TGTGCCAGCAGTCCGACAGGGGTGACTAGCGGGACGAAGAACACCGGGGAGCTGTTTTTT	CASSPTGVTSGTKNTGELFF
.	.	TRBV7-2	TRBJ2-2	TGTGCCAGCAGCCCCCGGAGGGCCGGGGAGCTGTTTTTT	CASSPRRAGELFF
TRBD1	.	TRBV4-3	TRBJ1-4	TGCGCCAGCAGCCAAGTTGCGGGACAGGGGCGGTTGCGAAAACTGTTTTTT	CASSQVAGQGRLRKLFF
TRBD1	.	TRBV2	TRBJ1-5	TGTGCCAGCAGTAGAGATCGACAGGGGAATCAGCCCCAGCATTTT	CASSRDRQGNQPQHF
TRBD1	.	TRBV5-1	TRBJ1-1	TGCGCCAGCAGCATACAGGGGGCGTTGAACACTGAAGCTTTCTTT	CASSIQGALNTEAFF
.	.	TRBV29-1	TRBJ2-3	TGCAGCGTGGTAGTCGGCACAGATACGCAGTATTTT	CSVVVGTDTQYF
.	many	TRBV28	TRBJ1-5	TGTGCCAGCACCTCTGGAGTCAGGAGCAATCAGCCCCAGCATTTT	CASTSGVRSNQPQHF
.	once	TRBV28	TRBJ2-4	TGTGCCAGCAGCCCTACCGGAGGGAAAAACATTCAGTACTTC	CASSPTGGKNIQYF
TRBD2	.	TRBV9	TRBJ2-1	TGTGCCAGCAACAGCCGACTCCTAGCGGGAGGGCCAAATGAGCAGTTCTTC	CASNSRLLAGGPNEQFF
.	.	TRBV11-2	TRBJ2-7	TGTGCCAGCAGCTTAGATTCAACATCCTCCTACGAGCAGTACTTC	CASSLDSTSSYEQYF
TRBD1	many	TRBV7-2	TRBJ1-1	TGTGCCAGCAGCCGGGACAGGGGAGCTTTCTTT	CASSRDRGAFF
.	.	TRBV7-8	TRBJ1-3	TGTGCCAGCAGCGGTGACAGAACTGGAAACACCATATATTTT	CASSGDRTGNTIYF
.	.	TRBV19	TRBJ2-6	TGTGCCAGTAGTATAGCGGGCCCGAGCTCTGGGGCCAACGTCCTGACTTTC	CASSIAGPSSGANVLTF
TRBD1	.	TRBV28	TRBJ2-7	TGTGCCAGCAGTAGTTGGGACAGGGACTCCTACGAGCAGTACTTC	CASSSWDRDSYEQYF
TRBD2	.	TRBV10-3	TRBJ2-1	TGTGCCATCAGTGAGTGGGGGACTAGCGGGAGGGGTGAGCAGTTCTTC	CAISEWGTSGRGEQFF
.	.	TRBV5-6	TRBJ2-7	TGTGCCAGCAGCCGGAAAGGACGGCACTACGAGCAGTACTTC	CASSRKGRHYEQYF
.	.	TRBV7-3	TRBJ2-7	TGTGCCAGCACCCCCGGGGTAGAGGAGCAGTACTTC	CASTPGVEEQYF
.	once	TRBV28	TRBJ1-2	TGTGCCAGCAGTGGGATCTATGGCTACACCTTC	CASSGIYGYTF
.	once	TRBV2	TRBJ1-1	TGTGCCAGCAGTATTGGACAGAACACTGAAGCTTTCTTT	CASSIGQNTEAFF
.	.	TRBV18	TRBJ2-3	TGTGCCAGCTCACCCCAGAGTCCTAGCACAGATACGCAGTATTTT	CASSPQSPSTDTQYF
.	.	TRBV4-1	TRBJ2-5	TGCGCCAGCAGCCAAGATCGCACAGGGAGGTCCCAGTACTTC	CASSQDRTGRSQYF
TRBD2	few	TRBV15	TRBJ2-7	TGTGCCACCAGCGAGGGACTAGCGGGAACCTACGAGCAGTACTTC	CATSEGLAGTYEQYF
.	.	TRBV5-1	TRBJ2-1	TGCGCCAGCAGCTCGGACTCGTACAATGAGCAGTTCTTC	CASSSDSYNEQFF
.	.	TRBV11-1	TRBJ1-1	TGTGCCAGCAGCTCCGAGGGGTCGGAAGCTTTCTTT	CASSSEGSEAFF
TRBD2	.	TRBV5-1	TRBJ2-1	TGCGCCAGCAGCTCCTGGACTAGCGGGAGCAATGAGCAGTTCTTC	CASSSWTSGSNEQFF
.	.	TRBV7-8	TRBJ1-4	TGTGCCAGCAGCTCATCAACCTGGGGGGAAAAACTGTTTTTT	CASSSSTWGEKLFF
.	.	TRBV11-2	TRBJ2-5	TGTGCCAGCAGCTTAGGTTTGGACTCGGAGACCCAGTACTTC	CASSLGLDSETQYF
.	.	TRBV10-3	TRBJ2-3	TGTGCCATCAGTGAACAGGGGGGGTCCACAGATACGCAGTATTTT	CAISEQGGSTDTQYF